The entry below describes one TCR beta chain. As yet, its antigen is unknown. This sample stems from a study of blood T cells in healthy people across ages. Study-wide results and limits: Fewer expanded clones and more diversity marked long-lived versus aged donors.

A J-beta primer mix and a sample-barcoded 5' primer were used in a second PCR of about 6 to 12 cycles. TCRdb fed the 5' RACE reads into MiXCR, producing one record per CDR3 protein. The sample includes 580,000 or so distinct CDR3 sequences, 47% of them seen just once. Ranging in age from about 6 to 95, the donors were healthy Caucasian individuals from Russia. Sequenced: blood. The TCR originated in an elderly man in good health.

CDR3 DNA sequence: TGTGCCAGCAGCTACCCCTTGGTCCATGAGCAGTTCTTC. Amino acid sequence: CASSYPLVHEQFF. This chain links TRBV7-2 with TRBJ2-1; the D is unclear. CDR3 length: 13 residues. The V end lost 4 bases, the J end lost 8 bases, and 12 bases lay between the germline ends. Germline V gene sequence: CDR1 SGHTA, CDR2 FQGNSA.